This TCR beta chain was captured by sequencing in a study of blood T cell repertoires in COVID-19. Study context: Donors in the United States, Italy and Spain gave samples during acute or convalescent COVID-19. Sources were T cells, B-cell-depleted T cells, or PBMCs; the material itself was cDNA or gDNA.

With 3 bases clipped from V and 0 bases from J, the junction kept 5 bases outside the gene matches. The V gene's germline CDR1 is LGHNA and CDR2 YNFKEQ. The CDR3 has 16 amino acids. Authors' data handling: For nucleated cells, counts were estimated from reference gene primer amplification. Data came from immunoSEQ multiplex PCR; TCRdb stores just in-frame clones and leaves some out. Clonal size and the V and J genes are those of that table, whereas D and trimming came from the DNA. In the table there are 45,000 to 50,000 clones, roughly 90% of which are singletons. The clonotype comes from a human donor in a cohort sampled during active COVID-19. V is TRBV4-2 and J is TRBJ2-1, with TRBD2 matching over 7 bases. Sequencing input: peripheral blood. CDR3 nucleotides: TGTGCCAGCAGCCAGGGACGGGACTACTCCTACAATGAGCAGTTCTTC. Translating gives CASSQGRDYSYNEQFF.